This T cell receptor (beta chain) stems from a study of Ad26.COV2.S vaccination and SARS-CoV-2 variants. The treatment: over 15 received Ad26.COV2.S at low or high dose, single or two shots; about 5 received placebo; per-sample allocation not given. The samples were gathered on day 63 after the first injection of vaccine or placebo. V lost 0 bases, J lost 7 bases, and 12 bases stayed unmatched. Looked up from germline, CDR1 is LGHNA and CDR2 is YSLEER. This CDR3 contains 18 residues. This table comes from immunoSEQ multiplex PCR, and its TCRdb copy is limited to in-frame clones, with some not included. Here the sample spans roughly 450,000 clones, about 93% being singletons.

The TCR originated in a person between 18 and 60 years old who received the Ad26.COV2.S COVID-19 vaccine or a placebo. Sequencing used peripheral blood, obtained in a trial of Ad26.COV2.S vaccine versus placebo. The chain combines TRBV4-3 with TRBJ2-1, with 10 bases matching TRBD2. In nucleotides, the CDR3 is TGCGCCAGCAGCCAAGATCTCCCGCGGACTAGCGGTGCAAATGAGCAGTTCTTC. This codes for CASSQDLPRTSGANEQFF.